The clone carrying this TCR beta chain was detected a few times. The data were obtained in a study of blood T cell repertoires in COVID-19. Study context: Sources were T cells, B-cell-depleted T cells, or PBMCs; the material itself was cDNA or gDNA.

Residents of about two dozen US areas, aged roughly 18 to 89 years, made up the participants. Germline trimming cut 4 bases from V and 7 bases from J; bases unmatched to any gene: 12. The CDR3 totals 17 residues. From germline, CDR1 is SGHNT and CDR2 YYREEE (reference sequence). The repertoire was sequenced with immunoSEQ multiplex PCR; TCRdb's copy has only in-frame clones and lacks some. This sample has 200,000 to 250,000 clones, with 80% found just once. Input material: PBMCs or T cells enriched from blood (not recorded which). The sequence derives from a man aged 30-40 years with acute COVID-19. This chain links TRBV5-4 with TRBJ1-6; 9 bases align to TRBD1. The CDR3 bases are TGTGCCAGCAGCGCCAGACAGGGGGGCGTAGGCAATTCACCCCTCCACTTT. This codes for CASSARQGGVGNSPLHF.